What follows are 27 T cell receptor beta chains derived from one specimen sequenced in a study of blood T cells in healthy people across ages. A second PCR of 7 to 11 cycles used a sample-barcoded 5' primer and a J-beta primer mix. One entry per CDR3 protein results from TCRdb running MiXCR on the 5' RACE reads. Among around 780,000 distinct CDR3 sequences, 20% to 30% were seen once, and the ten largest hold about 3%. This sample also belongs to another study, concerning T cells of mothers and their children.

The sequenced sample consisted of blood. These receptors came from a boy between 5 and 17 years old in good health.

This clonotype has only a few counts. CDR3 DNA: TGTGCCAGCACCTTAGGGGTTAATTCACCCCTCCACTTT. Amino acids: CASTLGVNSPLHF. The chain is built from TRBV27 and TRBJ1-6; possible D gene TRBD1, 5 bases. The CDR3 has 13 residues. CDR1 and CDR2 (germline): MNHEY, SMNVEV (reference sequence). Trimming removed 7 bases at V and 6 bases at J, with 10 bases between.

J is TRBJ1-4 and V is TRBV18; D may be TRBD1 (5 bases). Germline loops: CDR1 KGHSH, CDR2 LQKENI. Trimming left V 2 bases short and J 8 bases short, with 15 bases between. The CDR3 extends over 15 amino acids. The CDR3 spells CASSPSGLGGEKLFF. The CDR3 DNA reads as TGTGCCAGCTCACCATCGGGACTGGGCGGGGAAAAACTGTTTTTT.

This clonotype was recorded a few times. The chain combines TRBV19 with TRBJ2-5; D call uncertain. CDR3 length equals 14 residues. V was cut by 2 bases and J by 1 base, with 8 bases left in between. The germline CDR1 and CDR2 sequences are LNHDA and SQIVND (reference sequence). The CDR3 DNA reads as TGTGCCAGTAGTATATCCGGCTTCCAAGAGACCCAGTACTTC. Protein: CASSISGFQETQYF. Together with reference TRBV19 and TRBJ2-5, the CDR3 gives the full variable domain: DGGITQSPKYLFRKEGQNVTLSCEQNLNHDAMYWYRQDPGQGLRLIYYSQIVNDFQKGDIAEGYSVSREKKESFPLTVTSAQKNPTAFYLCASSISGFQETQYFGPGTRLLVL.

This clonotype has a count of ten or more. CDR3 in DNA: TGTGCCAGCTCACCACTGACTAGCGGGGCTAACACCGGGGAGCTGTTTTTT. As protein: CASSPLTSGANTGELFF. V is TRBV18 and J is TRBJ2-2, with TRBD2 identical over 11 bases. Germline lookup yields CDR1 KGHSH and CDR2 LQKENI. With V trimmed by 1 base and J by 2 bases, 3 bases remained unmatched. This CDR3 region has 17 residues.

The chain combines TRBV6-6 with TRBJ2-7; D possibly uses TRBD1 or TRBD2 (6 bases each). This CDR3 is built from 15 residues. The V end was cut by 1 base, the J end by 2 bases, with 12 bases between. Looked up from germline, CDR1 is MNHNY and CDR2 is SVGAGI (reference sequence). CDR3 protein: CASSYFEGGPYEQYF. Written as DNA, the CDR3 is TGTGCCAGCAGTTACTTCGAGGGGGGCCCCTACGAGCAGTACTTC.

This sequence joins TRBV7-2 and TRBJ2-7; a possible D gene is TRBD1 (5 bases). V lost 1 base and J 2 bases, leaving 15 bases between the germline ends. Germline loops: CDR1 SGHTA, CDR2 FQGNSA. The CDR3 covers 16 residues. CDR3 region: CASSLGGQGRAYEQYF. Written as DNA, the CDR3 is TGTGCCAGCAGCTTAGGGGGCCAGGGCAGGGCCTACGAGCAGTACTTC.

V usage is TRBV29-1 and J usage is TRBJ1-4; the D is unclear. Trimming removed 7 bases at V and 8 bases at J, with 11 bases between. Per germline, CDR1 SQVTM and CDR2 ANQGSEA. The CDR3 has 11 amino acids. In DNA form, the CDR3 reads TGCAGCGCCGGGGAAGGGGAAAAACTGTTTTTT. Translation: CSAGEGEKLFF.

The rearrangement uses TRBV20-1 and TRBJ2-5; D call uncertain. The CDR3 consists of 15 residues. Germline CDR1 reads DFQATT; CDR2 reads SNEGSKA (reference sequence). The ends were cut back, 1 base at V and 5 bases at J, with 17 bases in the middle. The CDR3 nucleotides are TGCAGTGCTAGAGTAGTAATTATGGGCCCGGAGACCCAGTACTTC. Its translation is CSARVVIMGPETQYF.

This clonotype was seen a few times. This CDR3 reads CASSRSEGEKLFF. The DNA of the CDR3 is TGCGCCAGCAGCCGATCAGAGGGCGAAAAACTGTTTTTT. The V gene is TRBV4-1, the J gene TRBJ1-4; D is unresolved. V was shortened by 4 bases and J by 8 bases, with 11 bases between the two germline ends. The CDR3 consists of 13 residues. Germline V lookup: CDR1 MGHRA, CDR2 YSYEKL.

The rearrangement uses TRBV5-5 and TRBJ2-5; tentatively, D is TRBD1 or TRBD2 (5 bases each). V was pared by 4 bases and J by 4 bases, with 17 bases between. Germline V gene data show CDR1 as SGHKS and CDR2 as YYEKEE (reference sequence). The CDR3 covers 15 residues. CDR3 coding DNA: TGTGCCAGCAGCCGATCCCTGGGGGTAAGAGAGACCCAGTACTTC. It yields the protein CASSRSLGVRETQYF. The variable domain in full, with the rest retrieved from reference TRBV5-5 and TRBJ2-5, is DAGVTQSPTHLIKTRGQQVTLRCSPISGHKSVSWYQQVLGQGPQFIFQYYEKEERGRGNFPDRFSARQFPNYSSELNVNALLLGDSALYLCASSRSLGVRETQYFGPGTRLLVL.

This clonotype was seen a handful of times. CDR3 sequence reads: CASSQVPGPYYEQYF. The CDR3 nucleotides are TGCGCCAGCAGCCAAGTCCCGGGGCCCTACTACGAGCAGTACTTC. V usage is TRBV4-1 and J usage is TRBJ2-7, with D possibly being TRBD1 or TRBD2 (5 bases each). This CDR3 has 15 amino acids. The V gene's germline CDR1 is MGHRA and CDR2 YSYEKL. The ends were cut back, 1 base at V and 3 bases at J, with 13 bases in the middle.

There are a few counts of this clonotype. The V and J genes are TRBV19 and TRBJ2-5; 10 positions agree with TRBD2. The DNA end favors TRBJ2-1, so the J call may be wrong. Germline V gives CDR1 LNHDA, CDR2 SQIVND (reference sequence). CDR3 length equals 16 residues. CDR3 amino acids: CASSIVLAGVRFEQFF. CDR3 in DNA: TGTGCCAGTAGTATAGTCCTAGCGGGGGTCCGCTTTGAGCAGTTCTTC.

This clonotype was seen a handful of times. This rearrangement joins TRBV12-3 or TRBV12-4 to TRBJ2-3; D is possibly TRBD2 (6 bases). The CDR3 runs to 14 residues. The V and J ends lost 7 bases and 1 base respectively, with 12 bases between them. The CDR3 spells CASTYGTGTDTQYF. The CDR3 bases are TGTGCCAGCACCTACGGGACTGGCACAGATACGCAGTATTTT.

This chain joins TRBV7-6 and TRBJ1-4, with 7 bases identical to TRBD1. After removal of 5 bases from V and 5 bases from J, the junction contained 5 bases not matched to a gene. The CDR3 is 14 amino acids. From germline, CDR1 is SGHVS and CDR2 FNYEAQ. The CDR3 spells CASSADRRNEKLFF. For the CDR3, the DNA is TGTGCCAGCAGCGCGGACAGGAGAAATGAAAAACTGTTTTTT.

The chain uses TRBV2 and TRBJ1-2; TRBD1 is a possible D gene (5 bases). V was shortened by 2 bases and J by 7 bases, with 11 bases between the two germline ends. Germline V gene sequence: CDR1 SNHLY, CDR2 FYNNEI. This CDR3 is 13 amino acids long. The CDR3 protein is CASSEKRGSGYTF. Written as DNA, the CDR3 is TGTGCCAGCAGTGAAAAAAGGGGATCTGGCTACACCTTC.

This clonotype was counted a few times. CDR3 in amino acids: CASSLVWTGDEQYF. The CDR3 region has the DNA TGTGCCAGCAGCTTAGTGTGGACAGGGGACGAGCAGTACTTC. This chain uses TRBV7-2 with TRBJ2-7; 9 nucleotides match TRBD1. Germline CDR1 SGHTA, CDR2 FQGNSA. The CDR3 sequence is 14 residues long. The ends lost 1 base at V and 5 bases at J; junction bases unmatched: 3.

The genes are TRBV20-1 and TRBJ1-4; possible D gene TRBD1, 5 bases. Germline lookup yields CDR1 DFQATT and CDR2 SNEGSKA (reference sequence). This CDR3 has 13 residues. V was trimmed by 5 bases and J by 5 bases, leaving 12 bases between them. As DNA, the CDR3 is TGCAGTGCTGTACCCGGGGGGAATGAAAAACTGTTTTTT. Protein sequence: CSAVPGGNEKLFF.

As DNA, the CDR3 is TGCGCCAGCAGCGTAGAGGGGGAAACTAATGAAAAACTGTTTTTT. It encodes CASSVEGETNEKLFF. The J gene is TRBJ1-4, the V gene TRBV5-1; a possible D gene is TRBD1 (6 bases). The CDR3 runs to 15 residues. CDR1 SGHRS and CDR2 YFSETQ come from the germline V gene. V gave up 4 bases and J gave up 1 base, with 11 bases separating them.

This sequence joins TRBV11-2 and TRBJ2-7; 13 nucleotides agree with TRBD2. Germline CDR1 SGHAT, CDR2 FQNNGV. The CDR3 contains 17 residues. The V gene end was trimmed by 4 bases and the J gene end by 0 bases; junction bases not matched to a gene: 6. CDR3 nucleotides: TGTGCCAGCAGCTGGACTAGCGGGGGCCGTACCTCCTACGAGCAGTACTTC. Translated: CASSWTSGGRTSYEQYF. The whole variable domain, remainder taken from reference TRBV11-2 and TRBJ2-7, is EAGVAQSPRYKIIEKRQSVAFWCNPISGHATLYWYQQILGQGPKLLIQFQNNGVVDDSQLPKDRFSAERLKGVDSTLKIQPAKLEDSAVYLCASSWTSGGRTSYEQYFGPGTRLTVT.

The chain carries TRBV7-2 and TRBJ2-5; 10 bases fit TRBD2. This CDR3 contains 17 residues. Germline values: CDR1 SGHTA, CDR2 FQGNSA. Trimming cost V 1 base and J 2 bases; bases outside gene matches: 7. CDR3 region: CASSLGLLAGYQETQYF. DNA of the CDR3: TGTGCCAGCAGCTTAGGCCTACTAGCGGGGTATCAAGAGACCCAGTACTTC.

This clonotype was counted between two and nine times. CDR3 sequence: CASSPTGLNQPQHF. CDR3 coding DNA: TGTGCCAGCAGTCCAACAGGCCTGAATCAGCCCCAGCATTTT. The V gene is TRBV12-3 or TRBV12-4, the J gene TRBJ1-5; tentatively, D is TRBD1 (5 bases). This CDR3 contains 14 residues. The V gene lost 5 bases and the J gene lost 4 bases, with 12 bases spanning the gap.

This clonotype was seen many times. This chain joins TRBV6-5 and TRBJ1-2; a weak D match, TRBD1 (6 bases). The V gene lost 2 bases and the J gene lost 8 bases, with 15 bases spanning the gap. CDR1 MNHEY and CDR2 SVGAGI come from the germline V gene. The CDR3 has 14 residues. CDR3: CASSYQGGGEGYTF. The DNA for the CDR3 is TGTGCCAGCAGTTACCAGGGAGGGGGAGAGGGCTACACCTTC.

This clonotype was seen a handful of times. The V call is TRBV6-5, the J call TRBJ1-1; D is unclear. CDR3 length: 14 amino acids. CDR1 MNHEY and CDR2 SVGAGI come from the germline V gene. V lost 1 base, J lost 6 bases, and 12 bases lay in between. CDR3 protein: CASSYLTDPSEAFF. The CDR3 DNA reads TGTGCCAGCAGTTACTTGACGGATCCCTCTGAAGCTTTCTTT.

The chain couples TRBV27 to TRBJ2-5, with TRBD1 matching 7 bases. The end of the DNA is better explained by TRBJ2-7, so the J call may be wrong. CDR1 and CDR2 (germline): MNHEY, SMNVEV (reference sequence). This CDR3 is 13 amino acids long. DNA for the CDR3: TGTGCCAGCAGCCGACCACAGGGGAACGAGCAGTACTTC. It encodes CASSRPQGNEQYF.

The chain employs TRBV18 and TRBJ2-6; 9 bases line up with TRBD1. The CDR3 sequence is 16 residues long. With V trimmed by 4 bases and J by 4 bases, 5 bases remained unmatched. Germline CDR1 is KGHSH and CDR2 is LQKENI. The CDR3 reads CASSQDRGPGANVLTF. The CDR3 nucleotides read TGTGCCAGCTCACAGGACAGGGGACCCGGGGCCAACGTCCTGACTTTC.

The rearrangement links TRBV12-5 to TRBJ1-4; no clear D. CDR3 length equals 14 residues. V was pared by 6 bases and J by 0 bases, with 8 bases between. Germline CDR1 is LGHNT and CDR2 is FRNRAP. The CDR3 nucleotides are TGTGCTAGTGGAGCGAGGGCAACTAATGAAAAACTGTTTTTT. Translated, it gives CASGARATNEKLFF.

The chain carries TRBV27 and TRBJ1-1; D call uncertain. CDR1 and CDR2 from the germline V gene are MNHEY and SMNVEV (reference sequence). The CDR3 is made up of 15 amino acids. The V end lost 0 bases, the J end lost 0 bases, and 8 bases lay between the germline ends. The CDR3, as DNA: TGTGCCAGCAGTTTATCCATGGATTTGAACACTGAAGCTTTCTTT. Translated: CASSLSMDLNTEAFF.